The 20 T cell receptor beta chains below all came from one sample that was sequenced in a study of cytomegalovirus exposure and HLA in healthy donors. The PCR used 60 Vbeta and 13 Jbeta primers. Using immunoSEQ multiplex PCR, the repertoire was profiled, and TCRdb retains in-frame clones only, with some absent. Counted here are 100,000 to 150,000 clones, around three quarters occurring once; the ten biggest clones make up 1.2%. Sequenced sample: PBMCs. Source of these receptors: a female donor in good health and CMV-seronegative.

The chain is built from TRBV30 and TRBJ1-1, with D hard to call. Germline V lookup: CDR1 GTSNPN, CDR2 SVGIG (reference sequence). V lost 0 bases and J lost 5, with 13 bases in between. The CDR3 length is 14 residues. The CDR3 here is CAWSVFEGWTEAFF. For the CDR3, the DNA is TGTGCCTGGAGTGTATTTGAGGGTTGGACTGAAGCTTTCTTT.

The V gene is TRBV6-6, the J gene TRBJ2-1, with 9 bases aligning to TRBD1. Losses at the gene ends were 2 bases for V and 6 bases for J; bases not matched to a gene: 5. Per the germline V gene, CDR1 is MNHNY and CDR2 is SVGAGI (reference sequence). CDR3 length: 15 residues. The CDR3 sequence: CASSYGGTGSNEQFF. In nucleotides, the CDR3 is TGTGCCAGCAGTTACGGGGGGACAGGGAGCAATGAGCAGTTCTTC.

The rearrangement joins TRBV28 to TRBJ2-7; TRBD1 is a possible D gene (5 bases). V lost 6 bases and J lost 2, with 17 bases in between. CDR3 size: 15 residues. CDR1 and CDR2 from the germline V gene are MDHEN and SYDVKM. The CDR3 loop is CASSSTGYPPYEQYF. The DNA of the CDR3 is TGTGCCAGCAGCAGTACAGGTTATCCCCCCTACGAGCAGTACTTC. Drawing the rest from reference TRBV28 and TRBJ2-7, the complete variable domain is DVKVTQSSRYLVKRTGEKVFLECVQDMDHENMFWYRQDPGLGLRLIYFSYDVKMKEKGDIPEGYSVSREKKERFSLILESASTNQTSMYLCASSSTGYPPYEQYFGPGTRLTVT.

V is TRBV5-1 and J is TRBJ2-7; TRBD2 matches at 12 bases. From germline, CDR1 is SGHRS and CDR2 YFSETQ. Unmatched junction bases numbered 7, after V lost 6 bases and J lost 6 bases. There are 14 residues in the CDR3. CDR3 sequence: CASTATSGSTEQYF. CDR3 DNA: TGCGCCAGCACCGCGACTAGCGGGAGTACCGAGCAGTACTTC. Together with reference TRBV5-1 and TRBJ2-7, the CDR3 gives the full variable domain: KAGVTQTPRYLIKTRGQQVTLSCSPISGHRSVSWYQQTPGQGLQFLFEYFSETQRNKGNFPGRFSGRQFSNSRSEMNVSTLELGDSALYLCASTATSGSTEQYFGPGTRLTVT.

The chain has TRBV5-1 and TRBJ2-7, with 7 bases identical to TRBD1. V lost 4 bases, J lost 6 bases, and 4 bases stayed unmatched. The CDR3 is 12 amino acids. Germline CDR1 SGHRS, CDR2 YFSETQ. The CDR3 spells CASSVRGPEQYF. Written as DNA, the CDR3 is TGCGCCAGCAGCGTTAGGGGGCCCGAGCAGTACTTC.

The chain employs TRBV6-5 and TRBJ1-2, with D hard to call. Between the trimmed V and J ends, which lost 5 bases and 3 bases, there was a span of 10 bases. This CDR3 has 13 amino acids. CDR1 and CDR2 (germline): MNHEY, SVGAGI. The CDR3 DNA reads TGTGCCAGCAGTCGGTGGTTGGACTATGGCTACACCTTC. Its protein product is CASSRWLDYGYTF.

This clone was seen once. This chain joins TRBV6-1 and TRBJ1-1; D uncertain. Trimming shortened V by 7 bases and J by 1 base, and 16 bases separated the two germline ends. The CDR3 length is 15 residues. CDR1 is MNHNS and CDR2 is SASEGT in the germline V gene. CDR3: CASTQAVRRNTEAFF. The DNA of the CDR3 is TGTGCCAGCACCCAAGCGGTACGGCGGAACACTGAAGCTTTCTTT.

The V call is TRBV2, the J call TRBJ2-4, with TRBD1 as a possible D gene (6 bases). V was trimmed by 5 bases and J by 6 bases, leaving 14 bases between them. CDR1 SNHLY and CDR2 FYNNEI come from the germline V gene. The CDR3 totals 14 residues. The CDR3 sequence is CASSRFGRGNIQYF. The DNA for the CDR3 is TGTGCCAGCAGTCGTTTTGGCAGGGGAAACATTCAGTACTTC. Variable domain in full (rest from reference TRBV2 and TRBJ2-4): EPEVTQTPSHQVTQMGQEVILRCVPISNHLYFYWYRQILGQKVEFLVSFYNNEISEKSEIFDDQFSVERPDGSNFTLKIRSTKLEDSAMYFCASSRFGRGNIQYFGAGTRLSVL.

The chain employs TRBV7-2 and TRBJ2-5; 10 bases map to TRBD2. J gave up 3 bases and V 3 bases, and 4 bases lay outside the gene matches. This CDR3 is 15 amino acids long. CDR1 and CDR2 from the germline V gene are SGHTA and FQGNSA. The CDR3 sequence: CASSFSGGIEETQYF. The CDR3 DNA follows: TGTGCCAGCAGCTTTAGCGGGGGGATAGAAGAGACCCAGTACTTC.

V gene TRBV6-4 combines with J gene TRBJ2-1; 14 bases fit TRBD2. The CDR3 length is 16 residues. Germline trimming cut 0 bases from V and 8 bases from J; bases unmatched to any gene: 3. The germline gives CDR1 MRHNA, CDR2 SNTAGT. Here the CDR3 reads CASSDSGTSGSYEQFF. The CDR3 region has the DNA TGTGCCAGCAGTGACTCAGGGACTAGCGGGAGTTATGAGCAGTTCTTC.

This clone was picked up a small number of times. The rearrangement uses TRBV7-8 and TRBJ2-7, with 10 bases fitting TRBD2. The ends lost 4 bases at V and 0 bases at J; junction bases unmatched: 6. Germline-derived CDR1 and CDR2 are SGHVS and FQNEAQ. The CDR3 sequence is 16 residues long. The CDR3 loop is CASSSELAGNSYEQYF. The CDR3 DNA reads as TGTGCCAGCAGCTCCGAACTAGCGGGAAACTCCTACGAGCAGTACTTC.

The V and J genes are TRBV29-1 and TRBJ2-3; D perhaps matches TRBD2 (5 bases). The CDR3 sequence is 15 residues long. Trimming removed 5 bases at V and 1 base at J, with 16 bases between. Looked up from germline, CDR1 is SQVTM and CDR2 is ANQGSEA. CDR3 in DNA: TGCAGCGTTTCCCCTCCTTTGGAGGGCACAGATACGCAGTATTTT. Protein: CSVSPPLEGTDTQYF.

The count of this clone is one. The chain uses TRBV14 and TRBJ2-3; the match to TRBD2 covers 9 bases. This CDR3 is 17 amino acids long. The junction had 8 bases not matched to a gene; V was cut back by 0 bases and J by 4 bases. Germline V gene lookup returns CDR1 SGHDN and CDR2 FVKESK. The CDR3 loop is CASSQDKGTSRADTQYF. CDR3 nucleotide sequence: TGTGCCAGCAGCCAAGATAAGGGGACTAGCCGGGCAGATACGCAGTATTTT.

This clone was counted once. The CDR3 reads CASSVGTRDRDVGTQYF. The CDR3 DNA reads as TGTGCCAGCAGCGTAGGGACCCGGGACAGGGATGTGGGTACGCAGTATTTT. The rearrangement links TRBV9 to TRBJ2-3, with 9 bases aligning to TRBD1. The CDR3 runs to 17 residues. Germline-derived CDR1 and CDR2 are SGDLS and YYNGEE. The V segment lost 0 bases and the J segment 8 bases; nucleotides outside the gene matches: 13.

On this clone itself: One end of the junction varies from germline; a read error may be responsible. J is TRBJ2-6 and V is TRBV28; 7 bases fit TRBD1. The CDR3 has 18 residues. CDR1 MDHEN and CDR2 SYDVKM come from the germline V gene. CDR3 coding DNA: TGTGCCAGCAGGGCAACCGGGACAGTCCGCTCTGGGGCCAACGGCCTGACTTTC. Translating it yields CASRATGTVRSGANGLTF.

The chain combines TRBV28 with TRBJ1-6, with D maybe TRBD1 (6 bases). V lost 5 bases to trimming and J lost 6 bases, with 17 bases between them. From germline, CDR1 is MDHEN and CDR2 SYDVKM. The CDR3 contains 16 residues. CDR3: CASSPVTGTPNSPLHF. CDR3 DNA sequence: TGTGCCAGCAGTCCGGTTACAGGGACCCCTAATTCACCCCTCCACTTT.

The chain uses TRBV6-1 and TRBJ2-7; D perhaps matches TRBD1 (5 bases). The ends were cut back, 8 bases at V and 4 bases at J, with 15 bases in the middle. Germline V gene data show CDR1 as MNHNS and CDR2 as SASEGT. The CDR3 sequence is 13 residues long. The CDR3 DNA follows: TGTGCCAGCTCCCCCAGGGAAAGATACGAGCAGTACTTC. It is translated as CASSPRERYEQYF.

This chain connects TRBV7-9 to TRBJ2-7; D gene unclear. The germline CDR1 and CDR2 sequences are SEHNR and FQNEAQ (reference sequence). CDR3 size: 14 residues. Trimming stripped 1 base from V and 2 bases from J, with 9 bases between. The CDR3 is CASSLVASAYEQYF. CDR3 DNA: TGTGCCAGCAGCTTAGTGGCCAGCGCCTACGAGCAGTACTTC.

J is TRBJ1-1 and V is TRBV11-2; tentative D call: TRBD1 (5 bases). Trimming shortened V by 3 bases and J by 6 bases, and 8 bases separated the two germline ends. CDR3 length: 12 amino acids. Germline CDR1 is SGHAT and CDR2 is FQNNGV. The CDR3 DNA reads TGTGCCAGCAGCTTCAGGGTTCCTGAAGCTTTCTTT. As protein: CASSFRVPEAFF.

The rearrangement uses TRBV5-6 and TRBJ2-7; 8 nucleotides match TRBD1. V lost 0 bases to trimming and J lost 11 bases; unmatched junction nucleotides: 7. The CDR3 is 13 residues long. Germline V lookup: CDR1 SGHDT, CDR2 YYEEEE. The DNA of the CDR3 is TGTGCCAGCAGCTTGGGGTCAGGGGGCTTGAAGTACTTC. Translation gives CASSLGSGGLKYF.